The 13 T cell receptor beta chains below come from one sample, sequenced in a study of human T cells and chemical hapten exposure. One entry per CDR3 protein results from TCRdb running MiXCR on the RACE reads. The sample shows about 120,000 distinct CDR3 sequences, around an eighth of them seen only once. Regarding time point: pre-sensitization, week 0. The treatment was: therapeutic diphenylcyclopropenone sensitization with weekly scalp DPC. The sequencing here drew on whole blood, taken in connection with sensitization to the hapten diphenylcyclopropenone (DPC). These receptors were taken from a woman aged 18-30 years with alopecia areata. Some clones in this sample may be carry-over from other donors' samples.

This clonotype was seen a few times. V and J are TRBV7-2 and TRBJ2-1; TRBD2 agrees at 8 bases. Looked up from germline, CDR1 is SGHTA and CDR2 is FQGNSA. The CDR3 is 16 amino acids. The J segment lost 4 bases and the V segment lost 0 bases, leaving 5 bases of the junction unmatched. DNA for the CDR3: TGTGCCAGCAGCTTAGCGCTGCGACTAGCGTACAATGAGCAGTTCTTC. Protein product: CASSLALRLAYNEQFF. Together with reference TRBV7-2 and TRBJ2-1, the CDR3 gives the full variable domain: GAGVSQSPSNKVTEKGKDVELRCDPISGHTALYWYRQSLGQGLEFLIYFQGNSAPDKSGLPSDRFSAERTGGSVSTLTIQRTQQEDSAVYLCASSLALRLAYNEQFFGPGTRLTVL.

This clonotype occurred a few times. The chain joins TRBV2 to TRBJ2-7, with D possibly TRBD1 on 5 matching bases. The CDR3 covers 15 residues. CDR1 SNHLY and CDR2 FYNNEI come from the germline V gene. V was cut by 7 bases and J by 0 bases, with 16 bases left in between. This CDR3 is CASTALGQGSYEQYF. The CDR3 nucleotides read TGTGCCAGCACCGCCTTGGGGCAGGGCTCCTACGAGCAGTACTTC.

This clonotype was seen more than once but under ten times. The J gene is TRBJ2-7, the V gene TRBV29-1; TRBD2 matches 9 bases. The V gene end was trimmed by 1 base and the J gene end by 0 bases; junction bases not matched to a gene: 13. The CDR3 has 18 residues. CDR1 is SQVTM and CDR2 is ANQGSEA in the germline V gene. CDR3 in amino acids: CSVEVSSGGPSSSYEQYF. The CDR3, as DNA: TGCAGCGTTGAAGTATCCAGCGGGGGGCCCTCCAGCTCCTACGAGCAGTACTTC.

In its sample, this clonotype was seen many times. As DNA, the CDR3 is TGTGCCAGCAGCTTGCAGGGAGACTATGGCTACACCTTC. It is translated as CASSLQGDYGYTF. This rearrangement joins TRBV7-9 to TRBJ1-2, with a tentative D call TRBD1 (5 bases). In germline, CDR1 is SEHNR, CDR2 FQNEAQ (reference sequence). This CDR3 spans 13 amino acids. The V gene lost 3 bases and the J gene lost 3 bases, with 8 bases spanning the gap.

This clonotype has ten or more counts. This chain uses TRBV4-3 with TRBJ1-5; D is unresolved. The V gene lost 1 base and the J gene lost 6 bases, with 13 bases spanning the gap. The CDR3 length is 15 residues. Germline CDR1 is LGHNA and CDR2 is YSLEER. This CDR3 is CASSQALDPGQPQHF. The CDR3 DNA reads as TGCGCCAGCAGCCAAGCCTTAGACCCCGGTCAGCCCCAGCATTTT.

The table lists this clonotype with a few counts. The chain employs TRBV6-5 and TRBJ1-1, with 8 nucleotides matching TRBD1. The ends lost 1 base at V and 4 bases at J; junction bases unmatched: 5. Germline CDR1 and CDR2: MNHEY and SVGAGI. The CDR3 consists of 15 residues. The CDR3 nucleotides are TGTGCCAGCAGTTACTGGGGCAGGGGGCGCACTGAAGCTTTCTTT. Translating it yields CASSYWGRGRTEAFF.

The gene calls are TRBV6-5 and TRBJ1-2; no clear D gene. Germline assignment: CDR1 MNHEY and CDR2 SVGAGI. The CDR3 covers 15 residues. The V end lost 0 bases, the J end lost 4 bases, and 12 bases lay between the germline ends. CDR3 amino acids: CASSYSNYGGYGYTF. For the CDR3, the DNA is TGTGCCAGCAGTTACTCGAACTACGGAGGCTATGGCTACACCTTC.

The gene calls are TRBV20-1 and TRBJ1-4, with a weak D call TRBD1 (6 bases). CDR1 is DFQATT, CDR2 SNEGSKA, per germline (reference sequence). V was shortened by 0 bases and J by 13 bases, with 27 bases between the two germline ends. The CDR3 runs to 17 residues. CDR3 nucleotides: TGCAGTGCTAGAGATCTACAGGGTGGAAGCCTAGTACAAGGACTGTTTTTT. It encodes CSARDLQGGSLVQGLFF.

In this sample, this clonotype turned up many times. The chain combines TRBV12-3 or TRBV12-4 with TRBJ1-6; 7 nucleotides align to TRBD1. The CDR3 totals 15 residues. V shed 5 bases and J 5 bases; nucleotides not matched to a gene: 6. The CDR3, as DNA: TGTGCCAGCAGTGGGGGACAGCGAGATAATTCACCCCTCCACTTT. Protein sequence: CASSGGQRDNSPLHF.

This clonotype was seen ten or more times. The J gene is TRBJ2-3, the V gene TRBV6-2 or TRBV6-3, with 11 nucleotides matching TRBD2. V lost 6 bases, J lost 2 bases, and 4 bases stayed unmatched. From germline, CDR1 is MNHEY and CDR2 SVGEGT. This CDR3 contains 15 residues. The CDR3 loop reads CASSKLAGVTDTQYF. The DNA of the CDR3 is TGTGCCAGCAGCAAACTAGCGGGGGTCACAGATACGCAGTATTTT.

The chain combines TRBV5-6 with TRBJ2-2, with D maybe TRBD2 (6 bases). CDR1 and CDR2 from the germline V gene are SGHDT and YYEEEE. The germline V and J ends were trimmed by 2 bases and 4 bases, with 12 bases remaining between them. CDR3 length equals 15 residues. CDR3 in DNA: TGTGCCAGCAGCTTTCCGGGGGTCGTCACCGGGGAGCTGTTTTTT. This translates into CASSFPGVVTGELFF.

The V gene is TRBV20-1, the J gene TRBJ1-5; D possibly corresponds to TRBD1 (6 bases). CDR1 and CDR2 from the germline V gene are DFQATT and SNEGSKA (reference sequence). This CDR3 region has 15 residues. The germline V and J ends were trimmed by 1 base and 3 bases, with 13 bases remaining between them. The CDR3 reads CSARAWGGLNQPQHF. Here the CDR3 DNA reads TGCAGTGCTAGAGCTTGGGGGGGGCTCAATCAGCCCCAGCATTTT.

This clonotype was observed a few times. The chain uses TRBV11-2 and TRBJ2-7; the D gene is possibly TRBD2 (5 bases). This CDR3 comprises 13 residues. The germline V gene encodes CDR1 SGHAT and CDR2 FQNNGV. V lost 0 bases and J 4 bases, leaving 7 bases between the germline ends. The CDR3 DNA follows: TGTGCCAGCAGCTTAGATCCGGGGTACGAGCAGTACTTC. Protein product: CASSLDPGYEQYF. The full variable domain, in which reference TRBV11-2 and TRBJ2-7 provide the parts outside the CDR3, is EAGVAQSPRYKIIEKRQSVAFWCNPISGHATLYWYQQILGQGPKLLIQFQNNGVVDDSQLPKDRFSAERLKGVDSTLKIQPAKLEDSAVYLCASSLDPGYEQYFGPGTRLTVT.